The 11 T cell receptor beta chains listed next were all sequenced from one sample in a study of CD8 T cells in ankylosing spondylitis. TCRdb independently ran MiXCR on the 5' RACE reads; one entry per CDR3 protein. The data contain some 130,000 distinct CDR3 sequences, about an eighth of them singletons. Material for sequencing was blood, either unsorted or a sorted T cell fraction (not recorded which). These receptors originate from a female donor with ankylosing spondylitis or in good health (not recorded which).

A remark on this clonotype: It may be a read error: a sequence one base away is much more abundant. The chain links TRBV20-1 to TRBJ1-1; the match to TRBD1 covers 7 bases. The germline V gene has CDR1 DFQATT and CDR2 SNEGSKA (reference sequence). Germline trimming cut 3 bases from V and 3 bases from J; bases unmatched to any gene: 4. This CDR3 is 13 amino acids long. The CDR3 reads CSARGQSYTEAFF. CDR3 nucleotide sequence: TGCAGTGCTAGGGGACAGTCGTACACTGAAGCTTTCTTT.

At least ten counts were recorded for this clonotype. The chain joins TRBV9 to TRBJ1-6; TRBD1 is a possible D gene (6 bases). The CDR3 totals 15 residues. The germline V gene has CDR1 SGDLS and CDR2 YYNGEE. V was pared by 0 bases and J by 5 bases, with 9 bases between. Here the CDR3 reads CASSVVDSNNSPLHF. In nucleotides, the CDR3 is TGTGCCAGCAGCGTAGTGGACAGCAATAATTCACCCCTCCACTTT.

This clonotype was recorded at least ten times. The rearrangement links TRBV7-2 to TRBJ2-7; no clear D. The CDR3 sequence is 14 residues long. Germline assignment: CDR1 SGHTA and CDR2 FQGNSA. V dropped 0 bases and J dropped 0 bases, with 6 bases sitting between them. CDR3 amino acids: CASSLAVSSYEQYF. The CDR3 DNA reads TGTGCCAGCAGCTTAGCGGTCAGCTCCTACGAGCAGTACTTC.

This clonotype has ten or more counts. The CDR3 is CASSYRSRTVEPQYF. In DNA, the CDR3 is TGTGCCAGCAGTTACCGATCGCGGACCGTCGAACCGCAGTATTTT. V is TRBV6-5 and J is TRBJ2-3; no firm D call. The V and J ends lost 2 bases and 10 bases respectively, with 19 bases between them. Germline V gives CDR1 MNHEY, CDR2 SVGAGI. The CDR3 consists of 15 residues.

This clonotype occurred many times. This chain joins TRBV10-1 and TRBJ2-7; D may match TRBD1 or TRBD2 (7 bases each). Looked up from germline, CDR1 is WNHNN and CDR2 is SYGVQD (reference sequence). The V end was cut by 8 bases, the J end by 2 bases, with 13 bases between. This CDR3 is built from 13 residues. CDR3 nucleotide sequence: TGCGCCAGCTCAGCGGGACAGACCTACGAGCAGTACTTC. Translating gives CASSAGQTYEQYF.

This clonotype was counted many times. The V call is TRBV10-3, the J call TRBJ2-1, with 12 bases that match TRBD2. V shed 9 bases, J shed 7 bases, and the junction held 10 bases outside the gene matches. The CDR3 contains 15 residues. CDR1 and CDR2 (germline): ENHRY, SYGVKD. CDR3 in DNA: TGTGCCATTTCCCAACTAGCGGGGGGTGAGAATGAGCAGTTCTTC. Protein sequence: CAISQLAGGENEQFF.

The sample holds many counts of this clonotype. V and J are TRBV11-1 and TRBJ2-7, with D tentatively TRBD1 (5 bases). The CDR3 has 16 residues. CDR1 and CDR2 from the germline V gene are SGHAT and FQDESV (reference sequence). The ends were cut back, 5 bases at V and 6 bases at J, with 23 bases in the middle. CDR3 nucleotides: TGTGCCAGCAGCCACTCGGACGACAGAATGGGTATCGAGCAGTACTTC. Its protein is CASSHSDDRMGIEQYF. The full variable domain, with the rest looked up from reference TRBV11-1 and TRBJ2-7, is EAEVAQSPRYKITEKSQAVAFWCDPISGHATLYWYRQILGQGPELLVQFQDESVVDDSQLPKDRFSAERLKGVDSTLKIQPAELGDSAMYLCASSHSDDRMGIEQYFGPGTRLTVT.

This clonotype appeared many times. The rearrangement uses TRBV5-1 and TRBJ2-5; D remains unclear. In germline, CDR1 is SGHRS, CDR2 YFSETQ. Trimming removed 7 bases at V and 1 base at J, with 8 bases between. This CDR3 spans 12 amino acids. The CDR3 DNA is TGCGCCAGCGGACGTACCCAAGAGACCCAGTACTTC. It translates to CASGRTQETQYF.

The V and J genes are TRBV29-1 and TRBJ1-1; TRBD1 aligns across 7 bases. The length of the CDR3 is 12 residues. Germline V gene data show CDR1 as SQVTM and CDR2 as ANQGSEA. The V and J ends lost 3 bases and 10 bases, in that order; junction bases with no gene match: 8. The CDR3 DNA sequence: TGCAGCGTTGATTCCAGGGGGGAGAGAGCTTTCTTT. Its protein product is CSVDSRGERAFF.

The table lists this clonotype with a few counts. This chain connects TRBV21-1 to TRBJ2-1; the DNA was not used to check the table's D call, TRBD2. TRBV21-1 is tagged as a pseudogene. The CDR3 totals 16 residues. In DNA, the CDR3 is TGTGCCAGCAGCATGACTAGCGGGACTTCCTACAATGAGCAGTTCTTC. Residues: CASSMTSGTSYNEQFF.

Note on this clonotype: One base away lies a much larger clone, so this may be a sequencing read error. The chain combines TRBV3-2 with TRBJ2-1; the D call TRBD2 from the table was never checked on the DNA. TRBV3-2 is a pseudogene locus. The CDR3 runs 19 residues. The CDR3 DNA reads as TGTGCCCGCAGTTTAGCGCGGTTAGCGGGGGGTGTAGCCATCGATGAGCAGTTCTTC. It specifies CARSLARLAGGVAIDEQFF.